The 30 T cell receptor beta chains given below trace back to one sample, sequenced in a study of blood T cell repertoires in COVID-19. The data were produced by immunoSEQ multiplex PCR, yet TCRdb's version contains in-frame clones alone and is incomplete. The table shows 250,000 to 350,000 clones, with less than 85% occurring only once. Sequencing was done on a sample of peripheral blood. The receptor source for this set is a human donor with COVID-19, enrolled during active disease. The donor label of this sample is uncertain.

The chain links TRBV7-2 to TRBJ2-3; 7 nucleotides match TRBD1. V lost 5 bases, J lost 5 bases, and 7 bases stayed unmatched. This CDR3 comprises 14 residues. Germline V lookup: CDR1 SGHTA, CDR2 FQGNSA. This CDR3 is CASSHRTGQDTQYF. Written as DNA, the CDR3 is TGTGCCAGCAGCCATAGGACAGGACAAGATACGCAGTATTTT.

V and J are TRBV25-1 and TRBJ1-1, with D possibly TRBD1 on 6 matching bases. Trimming took off 1 base at V and 5 bases at J, with 14 bases between the two ends. The CDR3 totals 15 residues. Per germline, CDR1 MGHDK and CDR2 SYGVNS. CDR3 DNA sequence: TGTGCCAGCAGTGAATTTTCAGGGGAAGGAACTGAAGCTTTCTTT. Translation gives CASSEFSGEGTEAFF.

The V call is TRBV6-5, the J call TRBJ2-7; 7 nucleotides match TRBD1. From germline, CDR1 is MNHEY and CDR2 SVGAGI. The CDR3 spans 13 residues. The V gene end was trimmed by 10 bases and the J gene end by 2 bases; junction bases not matched to a gene: 8. CDR3 amino acids: CATLNRGAYEQYF. DNA for the CDR3: TGTGCCACCCTTAACAGGGGAGCCTACGAGCAGTACTTC.

The chain couples TRBV9 to TRBJ2-5; weak D call: TRBD1 (5 bases). This CDR3 spans 14 amino acids. CDR1 is SGDLS, CDR2 YYNGEE, per germline. Trimming cost V 1 base and J 4 bases, with 11 bases left between them. In DNA form, the CDR3 reads TGTGCCAGCAGCGTAAGCAGGGATTCAGAGACCCAGTACTTC. Translation gives CASSVSRDSETQYF.

This clone was recorded once. V and J are TRBV27 and TRBJ2-7; no firm D call. This CDR3 comprises 13 residues. Between the trimmed V and J ends, which lost 2 bases and 7 bases, there was a span of 12 bases. CDR1 and CDR2 (germline): MNHEY, SMNVEV (reference sequence). The CDR3 bases are TGTGCCAGCAGTTTAAGCCGAGGCGGTGAGCAGTACTTC. This sequence encodes CASSLSRGGEQYF.

V is TRBV11-1 and J is TRBJ2-2; 8 bases are a match to TRBD2. V shed 3 bases, J shed 3 bases, and the junction held 6 bases outside the gene matches. CDR1 is SGHAT, CDR2 FQDESV, per germline (reference sequence). CDR3 length: 16 amino acids. As DNA, the CDR3 is TGTGCCAGCAGCTTTTTCACTAGCGGAGACACCGGGGAGCTGTTTTTT. Protein sequence: CASSFFTSGDTGELFF. Supplemented by reference TRBV11-1 and TRBJ2-2, the full variable domain reads EAEVAQSPRYKITEKSQAVAFWCDPISGHATLYWYRQILGQGPELLVQFQDESVVDDSQLPKDRFSAERLKGVDSTLKIQPAELGDSAMYLCASSFFTSGDTGELFFGEGSRLTVL.

The chain's CDR3 is CSVGDRADEKLFF. The CDR3 region has the DNA TGCAGCGTTGGGGACAGGGCTGATGAAAAACTGTTTTTT. The V and J genes are TRBV29-1 and TRBJ1-4; 9 nucleotides line up with TRBD1. Germline V gene sequence: CDR1 SQVTM, CDR2 ANQGSEA. Losses at the gene ends were 4 bases for V and 6 bases for J; bases not matched to a gene: 3. The CDR3 consists of 13 residues. Full variable domain (remainder filled in from reference TRBV29-1 and TRBJ1-4): SAVISQKPSRDICQRGTSLTIQCQVDSQVTMMFWYRQQPGQSLTLIATANQGSEATYESGFVIDKFPISRPNLTFSTLTVSNMSPEDSSIYLCSVGDRADEKLFFGSGTQLSVL.

J is TRBJ2-1 and V is TRBV4-2; 13 bases match TRBD2. The V gene's germline CDR1 is LGHNA and CDR2 YNFKEQ. V shed 4 bases and J 3 bases; nucleotides not matched to a gene: 0. This CDR3 has 15 residues. The CDR3 protein is CASSRTSGGYNEQFF. Here the CDR3 DNA reads TGTGCCAGCAGCCGGACTAGCGGGGGCTACAATGAGCAGTTCTTC.

This chain uses TRBV5-3 with TRBJ1-2, with a possible D match to TRBD1 (5 bases). TRBV5-3 carries the ORF label, with uncertain function. There are 16 residues in the CDR3. V lost 3 bases and J lost 2, with 17 bases in between. The CDR3 is CARSSFWRGTNYGYTF. CDR3 nucleotides: TGTGCCAGAAGCTCGTTCTGGCGGGGCACCAACTATGGCTACACCTTC.

The chain employs TRBV10-3 and TRBJ1-4; 9 positions match TRBD1. The CDR3 covers 14 residues. The V segment lost 5 bases and the J segment 4 bases; nucleotides outside the gene matches: 2. Germline-derived CDR1 and CDR2 are ENHRY and SYGVKD. The CDR3 reads CAISMDRGNEKLFF. CDR3 nucleotides: TGTGCCATCAGTATGGACAGGGGTAATGAAAAACTGTTTTTT.

The genes are TRBV10-1 and TRBJ2-1, with TRBD2 identical over 11 bases. Germline CDR1 WNHNN, CDR2 SYGVQD (reference sequence). This CDR3 region has 14 residues. The V gene end was trimmed by 4 bases and the J gene end by 9 bases; junction bases not matched to a gene: 5. For the CDR3, the DNA is TGCGCCAGCAGTGGTGGGCTAGCGGGGGGTGAGCAGTTCTTC. It codes for CASSGGLAGGEQFF.

A single count supports this clone. A read error may produce the germline difference seen at one junction end. The chain uses TRBV11-2 and TRBJ2-7; 11 nucleotides agree with TRBD1. This CDR3 contains 16 residues. Germline values: CDR1 SGHAT, CDR2 FQNNGV. CDR3 region: CASSLDLIGTGGEQYF. The CDR3 nucleotides are TGTGCCAGCAGCCTAGATCTAATCGGGACAGGGGGCGAGCAGTACTTC. The complete variable domain, with remaining parts taken from reference TRBV11-2 and TRBJ2-7, reads EAGVAQSPRYKIIEKRQSVAFWCNPISGHATLYWYQQILGQGPKLLIQFQNNGVVDDSQLPKDRFSAERLKGVDSTLKIQPAKLEDSAVYLCASSLDLIGTGGEQYFGPGTRLTVT.

The rearrangement links TRBV19 to TRBJ2-5; 7 bases align to TRBD1. Germline assignment: CDR1 LNHDA and CDR2 SQIVND (reference sequence). V shed 2 bases and J 1 base; nucleotides not matched to a gene: 7. The CDR3 is 16 amino acids. The CDR3 loop reads CASSIPGQQSQETQYF. Here the CDR3 DNA reads TGTGCCAGTAGTATACCGGGACAGCAGAGCCAAGAGACCCAGTACTTC.

The chain links TRBV29-1 to TRBJ2-1, with D possibly TRBD2 on 6 matching bases. Per the germline V gene, CDR1 is SQVTM and CDR2 is ANQGSEA. The CDR3 runs to 11 residues. V lost 4 bases and J lost 13, with 14 bases in between. Here the CDR3 reads CSVAASGSQFF. In DNA, the CDR3 is TGCAGCGTTGCCGCAAGCGGGTCACAGTTCTTC.

The CDR3 region is CASTTRQGPGNQPQHF. CDR3 coding DNA: TGTGCCAGCACCACTAGACAGGGCCCGGGCAATCAGCCCCAGCATTTT. V is TRBV5-8 and J is TRBJ1-5; TRBD1 matches at 7 bases. The V segment lost 6 bases and the J segment 2 bases; nucleotides outside the gene matches: 11. CDR3 length: 16 residues. Germline V gene data show CDR1 as SGHTS and CDR2 as YDEGEE.

The chain employs TRBV11-3 and TRBJ2-1; D is perhaps TRBD2 (5 bases). CDR1 is SGHNT and CDR2 is YENEEA in the germline V gene. This CDR3 contains 12 residues. Between the trimmed V and J ends, which lost 5 bases and 6 bases, there was a span of 8 bases. The CDR3 protein is CASSQRGNEQFF. CDR3 nucleotide sequence: TGTGCCAGCAGCCAACGGGGCAATGAGCAGTTCTTC.

The V call is TRBV15, the J call TRBJ2-5, with a possible D match to TRBD2 (7 bases). Trimming took off 0 bases at V and 7 bases at J, with 15 bases between the two ends. The CDR3 runs 15 residues. CDR1 LNHNV and CDR2 YYDKDF come from the germline V gene (reference sequence). CDR3 residues: CATSRDRGGPRTQYF. DNA of the CDR3: TGTGCCACCAGCAGAGATAGGGGGGGTCCTCGGACCCAGTACTTC. Full variable domain (rest looked up from reference TRBV15 and TRBJ2-5): DAMVIQNPRYQVTQFGKPVTLSCSQTLNHNVMYWYQQKSSQAPKLLFHYYDKDFNNEADTPDNFQSRRPNTSFCFLDIRSPGLGDTAMYLCATSRDRGGPRTQYFGPGTRLLVL.

V usage is TRBV7-9 and J usage is TRBJ1-4, with TRBD1 as a possible D gene (5 bases). V shed 1 base and J shed 2 bases, with 11 bases lying between them. Germline CDR1 and CDR2: SEHNR and FQNEAQ (reference sequence). This CDR3 contains 16 residues. The CDR3 loop reads CASSLVGQGTNEKLFF. DNA for the CDR3: TGTGCCAGCAGCTTAGTAGGTCAGGGTACTAATGAAAAACTGTTTTTT.

V is TRBV7-9 and J is TRBJ2-5; TRBD2 matches 10 bases. The CDR3 is 15 amino acids. CDR1 is SEHNR and CDR2 is FQNEAQ in the germline V gene (reference sequence). Trimming at V came to 3 bases and at J to 4 bases, leaving 5 bases not matched to a gene. This chain's CDR3 is CASSFLAGDGETQYF. CDR3 sequence (DNA): TGTGCCAGCAGCTTTCTAGCGGGAGATGGAGAGACCCAGTACTTC.

The chain combines TRBV6-5 with TRBJ1-1; 7 bases align to TRBD1. Unmatched junction bases numbered 10, after V lost 8 bases and J lost 1 base. The CDR3 spans 15 residues. Per germline, CDR1 MNHEY and CDR2 SVGAGI. The CDR3 DNA is TGTGCCAGCCTCTTTTCGGGACAGTCGAACACTGAAGCTTTCTTT. Its translation: CASLFSGQSNTEAFF.

This chain joins TRBV18 and TRBJ2-1; 8 bases match TRBD1. The CDR3 extends over 13 amino acids. CDR1 is KGHSH and CDR2 is LQKENI in the germline V gene. V trimming: 2 bases; J trimming: 9 bases; junction bases outside the gene matches: 3. This CDR3 is CASSPGGTGEQFF. The CDR3 DNA follows: TGTGCCAGCTCACCAGGCGGGACAGGTGAGCAGTTCTTC.

The gene calls are TRBV18 and TRBJ1-1, with a weak D call TRBD1 (6 bases). V was shortened by 6 bases and J by 3 bases, with 11 bases between the two germline ends. Germline CDR1 reads KGHSH; CDR2 reads LQKENI. The CDR3 loop spans 13 amino acids. CDR3 bases: TGTGCCAGCTCCCCAGGGGAGGACACTGAAGCTTTCTTT. Translation: CASSPGEDTEAFF. Full variable domain (outside the CDR3, taken from reference TRBV18 and TRBJ1-1): NAGVMQNPRHLVRRRGQEARLRCSPMKGHSHVYWYRQLPEEGLKFMVYLQKENIIDESGMPKERFSAEFPKEGPSILRIQQVVRGDSAAYFCASSPGEDTEAFFGQGTRLTVV.

The gene calls are TRBV6-5 and TRBJ2-7; 7 nucleotides line up with TRBD2. Per germline, CDR1 MNHEY and CDR2 SVGAGI. V shed 5 bases and J 5 bases; nucleotides not matched to a gene: 9. The CDR3 covers 14 residues. Here the CDR3 DNA reads TGTGCCAGCAGTCCCAGGGCGGGAGTCAACGAGCAGTACTTC. Translation gives CASSPRAGVNEQYF.

The chain carries TRBV6-5 and TRBJ2-1; 7 bases agree with TRBD2. V shed 7 bases and J 8 bases; nucleotides not matched to a gene: 14. CDR1 is MNHEY, CDR2 SVGAGI, per germline. This CDR3 has 15 residues. As DNA, the CDR3 is TGTGCCAGCAACGCTGCGGCGCAAGCGGGGCATGAGCAGTTCTTC. This translates into CASNAAAQAGHEQFF.

V usage is TRBV19 and J usage is TRBJ1-5; D not certain. The CDR3 loop spans 18 amino acids. V lost 6 bases and J lost 0, with 21 bases in between. Germline V gene lookup returns CDR1 LNHDA and CDR2 SQIVND (reference sequence). CDR3 in DNA: TGTGCCAGTAGGGGCTGGGCCCTACCGGATTATAGCAATCAGCCCCAGCATTTT. Its protein product is CASRGWALPDYSNQPQHF.

This clone was observed once. The V gene is TRBV11-2, the J gene TRBJ1-1; the D gene is possibly TRBD1 (6 bases). From germline, CDR1 is SGHAT and CDR2 FQNNGV. The ends were cut back, 5 bases at V and 1 base at J, with 17 bases in the middle. The CDR3 has 16 amino acids. CDR3 nucleotide sequence: TGTGCCAGCAGCCGCACCCACAGGGAACCGAACACTGAAGCTTTCTTT. Protein product: CASSRTHREPNTEAFF. Supplemented by reference TRBV11-2 and TRBJ1-1, the full variable domain reads EAGVAQSPRYKIIEKRQSVAFWCNPISGHATLYWYQQILGQGPKLLIQFQNNGVVDDSQLPKDRFSAERLKGVDSTLKIQPAKLEDSAVYLCASSRTHREPNTEAFFGQGTRLTVV.

The chain combines TRBV18 with TRBJ1-1, with D tentatively TRBD1 (5 bases). This CDR3 contains 15 residues. CDR1 KGHSH and CDR2 LQKENI come from the germline V gene. Trimming removed 3 bases at V and 3 bases at J, with 14 bases between. As DNA, the CDR3 is TGTGCCAGCTCACCTGGGACTTCACCGGACACTGAAGCTTTCTTT. Its translation: CASSPGTSPDTEAFF.

The chain recombines TRBV7-9 with TRBJ1-1; 8 positions match TRBD1. Looked up from germline, CDR1 is SEHNR and CDR2 is FQNEAQ (reference sequence). J was trimmed by 1 base and V by 1 base; bases with no gene match: 8. The CDR3 is made up of 17 amino acids. In DNA, the CDR3 is TGTGCCAGCAGCTTAGGGGGGACAGGAGGGGCGAACACTGAAGCTTTCTTT. This sequence encodes CASSLGGTGGANTEAFF. Full variable domain (outside the CDR3, taken from reference TRBV7-9 and TRBJ1-1): DTGVSQNPRHKITKRGQNVTFRCDPISEHNRLYWYRQTLGQGPEFLTYFQNEAQLEKSRLLSDRFSAERPKGSFSTLEIQRTEQGDSAMYLCASSLGGTGGANTEAFFGQGTRLTVV.

V usage is TRBV7-8 and J usage is TRBJ1-1; 8 nucleotides align to TRBD1. The CDR3 is made up of 15 amino acids. The V gene end was trimmed by 5 bases and the J gene end by 1 base; junction bases not matched to a gene: 6. Germline CDR1 reads SGHVS; CDR2 reads FQNEAQ. The CDR3 region has the DNA TGTGCCAGCAGCCTGACCGGACAGGGGAACACTGAAGCTTTCTTT. Its translation: CASSLTGQGNTEAFF.

The rearrangement joins TRBV28 to TRBJ2-5; D might be TRBD2 (6 bases). V was cut by 5 bases and J by 2 bases, with 18 bases left in between. Germline-derived CDR1 and CDR2 are MDHEN and SYDVKM. CDR3 length: 16 residues. CDR3 DNA: TGTGCCAGCAGTCCGAGTAGCGGACGAACTCAAGAGACCCAGTACTTC. Amino acid sequence: CASSPSSGRTQETQYF.